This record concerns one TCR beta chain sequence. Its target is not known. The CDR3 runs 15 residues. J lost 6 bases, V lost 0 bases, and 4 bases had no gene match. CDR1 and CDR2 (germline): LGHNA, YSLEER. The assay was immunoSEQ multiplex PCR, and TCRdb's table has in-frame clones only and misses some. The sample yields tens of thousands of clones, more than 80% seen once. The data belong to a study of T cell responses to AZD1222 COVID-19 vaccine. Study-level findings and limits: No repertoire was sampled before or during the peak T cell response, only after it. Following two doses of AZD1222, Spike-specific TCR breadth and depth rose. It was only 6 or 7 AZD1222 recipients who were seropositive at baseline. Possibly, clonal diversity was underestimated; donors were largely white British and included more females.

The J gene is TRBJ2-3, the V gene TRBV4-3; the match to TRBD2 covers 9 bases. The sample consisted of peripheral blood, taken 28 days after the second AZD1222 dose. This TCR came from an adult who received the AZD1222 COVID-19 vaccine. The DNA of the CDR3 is TGCGCCAGCAGCCAAGATCGCGGGGGGGCGGATACGCAGTATTTT. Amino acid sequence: CASSQDRGGADTQYF.